Listed here are 32 T cell receptor beta chains from one sample, sequenced in a study of CD8 T cells in ankylosing spondylitis. Points from the study as a whole: A TCR beta motif of fewer than ten highly homologous variants seemed to mark ankylosing spondylitis blood.

No antigen has been identified for these receptors. TCRdb re-analysed the 5' RACE reads in MiXCR, keeping a single row per CDR3 protein. The sample has hundreds of thousands of distinct CDR3 sequences; approximately 11% are singletons. The sequencing input was blood, either unsorted or a sorted T cell fraction (not recorded which). The receptor set was obtained from a male donor with ankylosing spondylitis.

This clonotype was detected only a few times. The V call is TRBV5-6, the J call TRBJ2-3; the D gene is possibly TRBD2 (6 bases). Per germline, CDR1 SGHDT and CDR2 YYEEEE. Trimming pared 0 bases from V and 3 bases from J, leaving 11 bases between. The CDR3 spans 15 residues. CDR3 DNA sequence: TGTGCCAGCAGCTTGGCGGGAGCGGTAACAGATACGCAGTATTTT. Amino acid sequence: CASSLAGAVTDTQYF.

This chain connects TRBV2 to TRBJ1-5; D gene ambiguous. Germline loops: CDR1 SNHLY, CDR2 FYNNEI. Trimming shortened V by 3 bases and J by 4 bases, and 10 bases separated the two germline ends. There are 14 residues in the CDR3. CDR3 DNA sequence: TGTGCCAGCAGTGAGCTCGGTCTGAATCAGCCCCAGCATTTT. Encoded protein: CASSELGLNQPQHF.

This chain joins TRBV7-6 and TRBJ2-1; D might be TRBD2 (6 bases). The V end was cut by 0 bases, the J end by 6 bases, with 12 bases between. This CDR3 region has 15 residues. CDR1 is SGHVS and CDR2 is FNYEAQ in the germline V gene. CDR3 region: CASSLAAGSLNEQFF. The CDR3 DNA reads as TGTGCCAGCAGCTTAGCGGCCGGGAGTCTCAATGAGCAGTTCTTC.

The J gene is TRBJ2-5, the V gene TRBV5-1; 8 nucleotides align to TRBD1. The CDR3 sequence is 15 residues long. Trimming cost V 0 bases and J 6 bases; bases outside gene matches: 7. From germline, CDR1 is SGHRS and CDR2 YFSETQ. As DNA, the CDR3 is TGCGCCAGCAGCTTGGTCGGACAGGGAGACAAGACCCAGTACTTC. This encodes CASSLVGQGDKTQYF.

Only a few counts were recorded for this clonotype. The chain combines TRBV6-1 with TRBJ2-1, with TRBD1 matching 8 bases. From germline, CDR1 is MNHNS and CDR2 SASEGT. The CDR3 has 14 residues. The ends lost 4 bases at V and 3 bases at J; junction bases unmatched: 2. The CDR3 region has the DNA TGTGCCAGCAGTGGGGACAGGTACTACAATGAGCAGTTCTTC. Translating it yields CASSGDRYYNEQFF.

Worth noting for this clonotype: Compared with germline, one end of the junction differs, possibly owing to a read error. The CDR3 bases are TGCGCCAGCAGCCCTGACACAGTGAGGACTGAAACTTTCTTT. This sequence encodes CASSPDTVRTETFF. The chain is built from TRBV5-1 and TRBJ1-1; D is ambiguous. The CDR3 length is 14 residues. CDR1 is SGHRS, CDR2 YFSETQ, per germline.

This clonotype showed up many times. The chain joins TRBV5-1 to TRBJ2-5; the D is unclear. This CDR3 is 13 amino acids long. Trimming shortened V by 1 base and J by 0 bases, and 4 bases separated the two germline ends. CDR1 is SGHRS and CDR2 is YFSETQ in the germline V gene. The CDR3 DNA is TGCGCCAGCAGCTTGCACGACCAAGAGACCCAGTACTTC. Translating it yields CASSLHDQETQYF.

This clonotype was found a few times. This chain joins TRBV9 and TRBJ2-3, with TRBD2 matching over 9 bases. This CDR3 has 16 residues. V gave up 0 bases and J gave up 0 bases; unmatched junction bases: 2. CDR1 is SGDLS and CDR2 is YYNGEE in the germline V gene. The CDR3 DNA is TGTGCCAGCAGCGTAGCTAGCGGGGCTAGCACAGATACGCAGTATTTT. Its protein is CASSVASGASTDTQYF.

The chain links TRBV11-2 to TRBJ2-4; D possibly matches TRBD1 or TRBD2 (5 bases each). V was pared by 2 bases and J by 0 bases, with 17 bases between. CDR1 and CDR2 (germline): SGHAT, FQNNGV. The length of the CDR3 is 18 residues. The CDR3 region has the DNA TGTGCCAGCAGCTTATTATTTGACGGGGCGCTAGCCAAAAACATTCAGTACTTC. It translates to CASSLLFDGALAKNIQYF.

The V gene is TRBV5-5, the J gene TRBJ2-3; TRBD1 agrees at 7 bases. The trim removed 4 bases at V and 2 bases at J, leaving 7 bases unmatched. This CDR3 comprises 15 residues. CDR1 SGHKS and CDR2 YYEKEE come from the germline V gene (reference sequence). DNA of the CDR3: TGTGCCAGCAGCCACCGGGACAGAAACACAGATACGCAGTATTTT. Protein product: CASSHRDRNTDTQYF. The full variable domain, its missing parts supplied by reference TRBV5-5 and TRBJ2-3, is DAGVTQSPTHLIKTRGQQVTLRCSPISGHKSVSWYQQVLGQGPQFIFQYYEKEERGRGNFPDRFSARQFPNYSSELNVNALLLGDSALYLCASSHRDRNTDTQYFGPGTRLTVL.

This clonotype was observed many times. The CDR3 is CASSWGVGNYNEQFF. CDR3 in DNA: TGTGCCAGCAGTTGGGGTGTCGGGAACTACAATGAGCAGTTCTTC. This chain connects TRBV12-3 or TRBV12-4 to TRBJ2-1; possible D gene TRBD2, 5 bases. The V gene lost 4 bases and the J gene lost 3 bases, with 13 bases spanning the gap. The CDR3 runs to 15 residues.

This clonotype turned up a few times. The CDR3 DNA reads as TGTGCCAGCAGCCTCAGGGCGGGGGGGAACACTGAAGCTTTCTTT. Its translation: CASSLRAGGNTEAFF. The V and J genes are TRBV14 and TRBJ1-1; perhaps TRBD1 as D (5 bases). Germline CDR1 and CDR2: SGHDN and FVKESK. This CDR3 is built from 15 residues. V lost 4 bases, J lost 1 base, and 13 bases lay in between.

This clonotype showed up many times. The gene calls are TRBV20-1 and TRBJ1-5; D may be TRBD1 (5 bases). The CDR3 extends over 12 amino acids. Germline CDR1 reads DFQATT; CDR2 reads SNEGSKA (reference sequence). Between the trimmed V and J ends, which lost 3 bases and 7 bases, there was a span of 10 bases. CDR3 DNA: TGCAGTGCTAGGGAGGGGACGCAGCCCCAGCATTTT. This translates into CSAREGTQPQHF.

The chain links TRBV4-2 to TRBJ2-7; D not certain. There are 13 residues in the CDR3. Germline-derived CDR1 and CDR2 are LGHNA and YNFKEQ. Deletions cut 1 base from V and 2 bases from J, with 6 bases between. CDR3 loop: CASSQGRTYEQYF. DNA for the CDR3: TGTGCCAGCAGCCAAGGACGGACCTACGAGCAGTACTTC.

This chain links TRBV18 with TRBJ1-4; possibly TRBD1 for D (5 bases). Looked up from germline, CDR1 is KGHSH and CDR2 is LQKENI. This CDR3 contains 17 residues. V gave up 4 bases and J gave up 0 bases, with 15 bases separating them. The CDR3: CASSLRGRGATNEKLFF. In DNA form, the CDR3 reads TGTGCCAGCTCACTACGGGGACGCGGGGCAACTAATGAAAAACTGTTTTTT.

The chain couples TRBV12-3 or TRBV12-4 to TRBJ2-1, with D maybe TRBD2 (7 bases). The CDR3 spans 15 residues. Trimming cost V 7 bases and J 11 bases, with 24 bases left between them. Here the CDR3 reads CASTTTGTRSGKQFF. CDR3 sequence (DNA): TGTGCCAGCACTACAACCGGGACAAGGAGCGGGAAGCAGTTCTTC.

This clonotype has more than one count but fewer than ten. This chain joins TRBV20-1 and TRBJ2-3, with 12 bases lining up with TRBD2. V shed 6 bases and J 3 bases; nucleotides not matched to a gene: 7. The CDR3 covers 15 residues. From germline, CDR1 is DFQATT and CDR2 SNEGSKA (reference sequence). CDR3 sequence reads: CSALTSGRTTDTQYF. The CDR3 region has the DNA TGCAGTGCCCTGACTAGCGGGAGAACTACAGATACGCAGTATTTT.

In its sample, this clonotype was seen a few times. V and J are TRBV20-1 and TRBJ2-7; 12 bases align to TRBD2. This CDR3 region has 15 residues. CDR1 DFQATT and CDR2 SNEGSKA come from the germline V gene (reference sequence). J lost 4 bases, V lost 0 bases, and 4 bases had no gene match. This CDR3 reads CSARDLGLAGYEQYF. In DNA form, the CDR3 reads TGCAGTGCTAGAGATTTGGGACTAGCGGGTTACGAGCAGTACTTC.

The chain couples TRBV6-5 to TRBJ2-7; no firm D call. Deletions cut 3 bases from V and 3 bases from J, with 18 bases between. The CDR3 sequence is 16 residues long. Germline V lookup: CDR1 MNHEY, CDR2 SVGAGI. The CDR3 here is CASSYSLPFTLYEQYV. The CDR3 region has the DNA TGTGCCAGCAGTTATTCACTGCCCTTCACTCTCTACGAGCAGTACGTC.

In this sample, this clonotype turned up a few times. The chain employs TRBV6-1 and TRBJ1-1; possibly TRBD1 for D (6 bases). This CDR3 has 17 residues. V shed 2 bases and J shed 0 bases, with 16 bases lying between them. Germline V gene sequence: CDR1 MNHNS, CDR2 SASEGT. The CDR3 loop is CASSEKYDRPMNTEAFF. For the CDR3, the DNA is TGTGCCAGCAGTGAAAAATATGACAGGCCCATGAACACTGAAGCTTTCTTT.

There are many counts of this clonotype. The junction does not match germline at one end; this may be a read error. The chain combines TRBV15 with TRBJ1-3; D gene uncertain. In germline, CDR1 is LNHNV, CDR2 YYDKDF (reference sequence). The CDR3 length is 17 residues. CDR3 region: CATSRDRNVNSGNTIYF. CDR3 bases: TGTGCCACTAGCAGAGATCGGAACGTAAACTCTGGAAACACCATATATTTT.

This clonotype was detected only a few times. The chain combines TRBV7-2 with TRBJ2-3, with D tentatively TRBD2 (5 bases). V was shortened by 1 base and J by 8 bases, with 10 bases between the two germline ends. This CDR3 contains 13 residues. Germline V gene data show CDR1 as SGHTA and CDR2 as FQGNSA. CDR3 bases: TGTGCCAGCAGCTTAGGAGGGCAAGGTACGCAGTATTTT. Protein: CASSLGGQGTQYF.

The table lists this clonotype with a few counts. J is TRBJ1-2 and V is TRBV7-9, with a weak D call TRBD1 (6 bases). Trimming cost V 5 bases and J 7 bases, with 17 bases left between them. Germline V gives CDR1 SEHNR, CDR2 FQNEAQ (reference sequence). The CDR3 extends over 14 amino acids. In DNA form, the CDR3 reads TGTGCCAGCAGCCCGGGGGGCCTGAAGTCTGGCTACACCTTC. It codes for CASSPGGLKSGYTF.

This clonotype was recorded many times. For the CDR3, the DNA is TGTGCCAGCAGTCCCCGGGACCACCAAGAGACCCAGTACTTC. Its translation is CASSPRDHQETQYF. The chain uses TRBV12-3 or TRBV12-4 and TRBJ2-5; D may be TRBD1 or TRBD2 (5 bases each). The length of the CDR3 is 14 residues. Trimming removed 5 bases from V and 0 bases from J, with 10 bases in between.

This clonotype was seen at least ten times. In DNA form, the CDR3 reads TGTGCCAGCAGCCCGTACGGACAGGGGGTTTACAATGAGCAGTTCTTC. This translates into CASSPYGQGVYNEQFF. This chain uses TRBV3-1 with TRBJ2-1; 10 bases are a match to TRBD1. V was pared by 4 bases and J by 4 bases, with 7 bases of the junction left unmatched. CDR1 is LGHDT and CDR2 is YNNKEL in the germline V gene (reference sequence). This CDR3 has 16 amino acids.

V usage is TRBV24-1 and J usage is TRBJ2-5, with D perhaps TRBD1 or TRBD2 (5 bases each). Germline V lookup: CDR1 KGHDR, CDR2 SFDVKD. With 3 bases removed from V and 4 bases from J, the gap between germline ends came to 11 bases. The CDR3 contains 14 residues. The CDR3 here is CATSDEGTLETQYF. CDR3 bases: TGTGCCACCAGTGATGAAGGGACCTTAGAGACCCAGTACTTC.

This clonotype came up a few times. The gene calls are TRBV12-3 or TRBV12-4 and TRBJ1-1; TRBD1 is a possible D gene (6 bases). The V end was cut by 5 bases, the J end by 4 bases, with 17 bases between. This CDR3 spans 15 amino acids. In DNA, the CDR3 is TGTGCCAGCAGTCCGAACGGGGGGCTTAGCACTGAAGCTTTCTTT. As protein: CASSPNGGLSTEAFF.

This clonotype has just a few counts. CDR3 sequence (DNA): TGTGCCAGCAGCTTGGAACCGAGGGCTGAAGCTTTCTTT. This sequence encodes CASSLEPRAEAFF. The V gene is TRBV5-5, the J gene TRBJ1-1; no definite D call. Between the trimmed V and J ends, which lost 0 bases and 6 bases, there was a span of 9 bases. Germline V gene sequence: CDR1 SGHKS, CDR2 YYEKEE (reference sequence). The CDR3 has 13 residues. The full variable domain, with the rest looked up from reference TRBV5-5 and TRBJ1-1, is DAGVTQSPTHLIKTRGQQVTLRCSPISGHKSVSWYQQVLGQGPQFIFQYYEKEERGRGNFPDRFSARQFPNYSSELNVNALLLGDSALYLCASSLEPRAEAFFGQGTRLTVV.

This clonotype came up a few times. The V call is TRBV3-1, the J call TRBJ1-1; tentatively, D is TRBD1 (5 bases). Germline V gene sequence: CDR1 LGHDT, CDR2 YNNKEL (reference sequence). The CDR3 contains 14 residues. Trimming removed 0 bases from V and 2 bases from J, with 7 bases in between. The DNA for the CDR3 is TGTGCCAGCAGCCAAGAGGGGCCTAACACTGAAGCTTTCTTT. Amino acid sequence: CASSQEGPNTEAFF. Together with reference TRBV3-1 and TRBJ1-1, the CDR3 gives the full variable domain: DTAVSQTPKYLVTQMGNDKSIKCEQNLGHDTMYWYKQDSKKFLKIMFSYNNKELIINETVPNRFSPKSPDKAHLNLHINSLELGDSAVYFCASSQEGPNTEAFFGQGTRLTVV.

The chain joins TRBV20-1 to TRBJ2-1; no firm D call. Per germline, CDR1 DFQATT and CDR2 SNEGSKA (reference sequence). This CDR3 spans 15 amino acids. The CDR3 loop is CSPFGSQDSYNEQFF. CDR3 DNA sequence: TGCAGCCCGTTCGGCTCCCAGGACTCCTACAATGAGCAGTTCTTC.

The chain links TRBV5-5 to TRBJ2-3; 8 bases are a match to TRBD2. Germline V gives CDR1 SGHKS, CDR2 YYEKEE (reference sequence). The CDR3 runs 16 residues. The V and J ends lost 3 bases and 2 bases, in that order; junction bases with no gene match: 8. CDR3: CASSYPLAADTDTQYF. In DNA, the CDR3 is TGTGCCAGCAGCTACCCACTAGCGGCTGACACAGATACGCAGTATTTT. The full variable domain, in which reference TRBV5-5 and TRBJ2-3 provide the parts outside the CDR3, is DAGVTQSPTHLIKTRGQQVTLRCSPISGHKSVSWYQQVLGQGPQFIFQYYEKEERGRGNFPDRFSARQFPNYSSELNVNALLLGDSALYLCASSYPLAADTDTQYFGPGTRLTVL.

This clonotype was counted many times. The V call is TRBV25-1, the J call TRBJ2-6; TRBD1 might be the D (5 bases). The V end lost 4 bases, the J end lost 0 bases, and 13 bases lay between the germline ends. Germline values: CDR1 MGHDK, CDR2 SYGVNS. This CDR3 region has 17 residues. Written as DNA, the CDR3 is TGTGCCAGCAGTGCTGACAGCTATGGCTCTGGGGCCAACGTCCTGACTTTC. This sequence encodes CASSADSYGSGANVLTF.